What follows are 32 T cell receptor beta chains derived from one specimen sequenced in a study of cytomegalovirus exposure and HLA in healthy donors (dated by TCRdb to the late 2010s). The library came from the immunoSEQ multiplex PCR assay. A mixture of 60 forward primers for TCR Vbeta segments and 13 reverse primers for TCR Jbeta segments was used in the multiplex PCR. The source is immuneACCESS, and TCRdb retained only in-frame sequences with V and J called. Part of the clones is not carried over; for the studies checked, unresolved V genes explain less than half of this, and the remainder is unexplained. The sample table shows 120,000 or so clones, and 75% to 85% are seen once. Over 2% of the sample is in the top ten clones. Sequencing was carried out using PBMCs. The receptors originated from a young man in good health and CMV-seronegative.

In this sample, this clone turned up a few times. The rearrangement links TRBV28 to TRBJ1-2; D may be TRBD1 (6 bases). The CDR3 consists of 17 residues. V was trimmed by 5 bases and J by 5 bases, leaving 24 bases between them. Germline values: CDR1 MDHEN, CDR2 SYDVKM. CDR3 in DNA: TGTGCCAGCAGTACGATCTTAACAGGGAACGGACAGTATGGCTACACCTTC. Translated: CASSTILTGNGQYGYTF.

This chain connects TRBV5-1 to TRBJ2-3, with 8 bases lining up with TRBD2. Germline CDR1 reads SGHRS; CDR2 reads YFSETQ. Trimming cost V 0 bases and J 2 bases; bases outside gene matches: 5. The CDR3 extends over 16 amino acids. CDR3 bases: TGCGCCAGCAGCTTGGTGCTAGCGGGCGTCACAGATACGCAGTATTTT. Translated: CASSLVLAGVTDTQYF.

This clone was seen only a few times. This CDR3 is CASSQAEGTEKTYEQYF. The CDR3 nucleotides are TGCGCCAGCAGCCAAGCCGAAGGGACAGAAAAGACCTACGAGCAGTACTTC. The V call is TRBV4-3, the J call TRBJ2-7; 7 nucleotides align to TRBD1. V lost 1 base and J lost 2; bases outside the gene matches: 11. The V gene's germline CDR1 is LGHNA and CDR2 YSLEER. The CDR3 is 17 amino acids.

The chain uses TRBV9 and TRBJ1-3; no definite D call. Deletions cut 3 bases from V and 0 bases from J, with 10 bases between. Per germline, CDR1 SGDLS and CDR2 YYNGEE. This CDR3 contains 15 residues. The CDR3 region is CASSDQQFSGNTIYF. CDR3 DNA: TGTGCCAGCAGCGACCAACAGTTCTCTGGAAACACCATATATTTT.

The chain recombines TRBV27 with TRBJ2-1; 7 bases agree with TRBD1. V gave up 4 bases and J gave up 4 bases; unmatched junction bases: 7. The length of the CDR3 is 15 residues. In germline, CDR1 is MNHEY, CDR2 SMNVEV (reference sequence). The CDR3 coding sequence is TGTGCCAGCAGTTCTGGGGACAGTCGATACAATGAGCAGTTCTTC. It yields the protein CASSSGDSRYNEQFF.

The rearrangement uses TRBV27 and TRBJ2-3, with 10 positions matching TRBD2. V lost 3 bases, J lost 4 bases, and 4 bases stayed unmatched. The CDR3 has 15 residues. Germline CDR1 and CDR2: MNHEY and SMNVEV (reference sequence). The CDR3 protein is CASSLLSGRSDTQYF. CDR3 DNA: TGTGCCAGCAGTTTGCTTAGCGGGAGGTCAGATACGCAGTATTTT.

This clone appeared a single time. This rearrangement joins TRBV18 to TRBJ2-2, with 10 bases that match TRBD1. V lost 3 bases and J lost 4; bases outside the gene matches: 5. The CDR3 is 16 residues long. Per the germline V gene, CDR1 is KGHSH and CDR2 is LQKENI. In DNA form, the CDR3 reads TGTGCCAGCTCACCTTCGGGACAGGGGTTCACCGGGGAGCTGTTTTTT. The encoded protein is CASSPSGQGFTGELFF.

Of note for this clone: Germline is not matched at one junction end, which may reflect a read error. The V gene is TRBV5-1, the J gene TRBJ1-5; D remains unclear. The germline CDR1 and CDR2 sequences are SGHRS and YFSETQ. The CDR3 runs to 10 residues. For the CDR3, the DNA is TGCGCCAGCAGCTCCGCCCCCCAGAATTTT. The encoded protein is CASSSAPQNF.

The chain carries TRBV5-1 and TRBJ2-7, with 7 bases fitting TRBD2. Germline values: CDR1 SGHRS, CDR2 YFSETQ. This CDR3 has 14 amino acids. After removal of 4 bases from V and 6 bases from J, the junction contained 10 bases not matched to a gene. The chain's CDR3 is CASSGGGVLVEQYF. The DNA of the CDR3 is TGCGCCAGCAGCGGGGGGGGAGTCTTGGTCGAGCAGTACTTC.

The chain links TRBV10-2 to TRBJ2-2; perhaps TRBD1 as D (6 bases). Trimming shortened V by 9 bases and J by 0 bases, and 11 bases separated the two germline ends. Germline V lookup: CDR1 WSHSY, CDR2 SAAADI. The CDR3 is 14 amino acids. CDR3 sequence (DNA): TGCGCCAGTGCCACAGGGCCGAACACCGGGGAGCTGTTTTTT. Its translation is CASATGPNTGELFF.

Regarding this clone: At one end the junction does not follow the germline gene, possibly because of a read error. The chain joins TRBV27 to TRBJ1-3; D perhaps matches TRBD1 (5 bases). Germline assignment: CDR1 MNHEY and CDR2 SMNVEV (reference sequence). The CDR3 sequence is 14 residues long. The CDR3 coding sequence is TGTGCTAGCAGGGACGGACACTCTGGAAACACCATATATTTT. Protein product: CASRDGHSGNTIYF.

This chain uses TRBV6-5 with TRBJ2-7; 8 positions match TRBD2. V was pared by 4 bases and J by 5 bases, with 4 bases of the junction left unmatched. The CDR3 contains 13 residues. The germline V gene encodes CDR1 MNHEY and CDR2 SVGAGI. The CDR3 protein is CASSSAGGDEQYF. CDR3 bases: TGTGCCAGCAGTTCCGCCGGGGGGGACGAGCAGTACTTC.

This clone showed up just a few times. At one of its ends the junction is not consistent with the germline gene, which may arise from a read error. This chain links TRBV13 with TRBJ1-5; tentative D call: TRBD1 (6 bases). This CDR3 comprises 17 residues. CDR1 and CDR2 (germline): PRHDT, FYEKMQ (reference sequence). The CDR3 is CASSRTNREYSNHPQHF. CDR3 DNA: TGTGCCAGCAGCCGAACAAACAGGGAATATAGCAATCATCCCCAGCATTTT.

V gene TRBV5-1 combines with J gene TRBJ2-6, with D perhaps matching TRBD2 (7 bases). This CDR3 contains 18 residues. Trimming took off 6 bases at V and 1 base at J, with 20 bases between the two ends. Germline V gene lookup returns CDR1 SGHRS and CDR2 YFSETQ. CDR3 coding DNA: TGCGCCAGCACCTGGGGAGGGACAACCACTTCTGGGGCCAACGTCCTGACTTTC. Amino acid sequence: CASTWGGTTTSGANVLTF.

With regard to this clone: Other DNA sequences in this sample translate to the same CDR3. The DNA for the CDR3 is TGTGCCAGCAGCTTGGGGATTTTACGGGGGACTGCTGGGGCCAACGTCCTGACTTTC. Translated: CASSLGILRGTAGANVLTF. The chain uses TRBV5-6 and TRBJ2-6; D is perhaps TRBD2 (6 bases). Germline V CDR1 and CDR2: SGHDT, YYEEEE. The ends were cut back, 0 bases at V and 2 bases at J, with 18 bases in the middle. This CDR3 spans 19 amino acids.

This chain connects TRBV19 to TRBJ2-3; D is perhaps TRBD1 (6 bases). The germline gives CDR1 LNHDA, CDR2 SQIVND (reference sequence). CDR3 length: 14 amino acids. V lost 6 bases to trimming and J lost 5 bases, with 15 bases between them. Here the CDR3 reads CASRGEGGKDTQYF. In DNA form, the CDR3 reads TGTGCCAGTAGGGGGGAAGGGGGAAAAGATACGCAGTATTTT.

In its sample, this clone was seen a few times. The genes are TRBV10-3 and TRBJ1-5; D is unclear. Trimming removed 0 bases at V and 6 bases at J, with 6 bases between. This CDR3 contains 13 residues. Germline V CDR1 and CDR2: ENHRY, SYGVKD. CDR3 sequence (DNA): TGTGCCATCAGTGAGTCGATTAGTCAGCCCCAGCATTTT. It codes for CAISESISQPQHF.

CDR3 DNA sequence: TGTGCCAGCAGCCGTGACAGGGCGGTCAACGAGCAGTACTTC. This encodes CASSRDRAVNEQYF. The chain combines TRBV7-8 with TRBJ2-7; the match to TRBD1 covers 7 bases. CDR1 SGHVS and CDR2 FQNEAQ come from the germline V gene. Losses at the gene ends were 5 bases for V and 5 bases for J; bases not matched to a gene: 9. The CDR3 covers 14 residues. Full variable domain (rest looked up from reference TRBV7-8 and TRBJ2-7): GAGVSQSPRYKVAKRGQDVALRCDPISGHVSLFWYQQALGQGPEFLTYFQNEAQLDKSGLPSDRFFAERPEGSVSTLKIQRTQQEDSAVYLCASSRDRAVNEQYFGPGTRLTVT.

This sequence joins TRBV7-3 and TRBJ2-1; 7 bases map to TRBD2. V was clipped by 1 base and J by 9 bases; unmatched bases: 9. The CDR3 is 15 residues long. Per the germline V gene, CDR1 is SGHTA and CDR2 is FQGTGA. The CDR3 loop reads CASSLIGTGGVEQFF. For the CDR3, the DNA is TGTGCCAGCAGCTTAATCGGAACGGGAGGTGTTGAGCAGTTCTTC.

V usage is TRBV6-1 and J usage is TRBJ2-1, with D uncertain. V gave up 4 bases and J gave up 0 bases, with 10 bases separating them. Germline CDR1 MNHNS, CDR2 SASEGT. This CDR3 is built from 15 residues. CDR3 sequence: CASSGGHYSYNEQFF. The CDR3 DNA reads TGTGCCAGCAGTGGTGGCCATTACTCCTACAATGAGCAGTTCTTC.

The chain combines TRBV6-1 with TRBJ2-2, with 8 nucleotides matching TRBD1. Trimming took 4 bases from V and 4 from J; bases not matched to a gene: 2. CDR1 and CDR2 (germline): MNHNS, SASEGT. The CDR3 is 14 residues long. For the CDR3, the DNA is TGTGCCAGCAGTGTAGACAGGGGCACCGGGGAGCTGTTTTTT. It codes for CASSVDRGTGELFF.

J is TRBJ2-7 and V is TRBV7-9; D may be TRBD2 (6 bases). Trimming took 3 bases from V and 6 from J, leaving 12 bases between them. The CDR3 loop spans 13 amino acids. Germline CDR1 and CDR2: SEHNR and FQNEAQ (reference sequence). The CDR3 nucleotides are TGTGCCAGCAGCTTTGGGACTCCCGGCGAGCAGTACTTC. Its protein product is CASSFGTPGEQYF.

The V call is TRBV29-1, the J call TRBJ2-5, with D possibly TRBD1 on 6 matching bases. Trimming cost V 8 bases and J 2 bases, with 12 bases left between them. The length of the CDR3 is 12 residues. The germline CDR1 and CDR2 sequences are SQVTM and ANQGSEA. The CDR3 DNA is TGCAGCATCGGGACAAATCAAGAGACCCAGTACTTC. Its protein product is CSIGTNQETQYF. The variable domain in full, completed from reference TRBV29-1 and TRBJ2-5, reads SAVISQKPSRDICQRGTSLTIQCQVDSQVTMMFWYRQQPGQSLTLIATANQGSEATYESGFVIDKFPISRPNLTFSTLTVSNMSPEDSSIYLCSIGTNQETQYFGPGTRLLVL.

The rearrangement links TRBV29-1 to TRBJ1-3; D possibly corresponds to TRBD1 (5 bases). In germline, CDR1 is SQVTM, CDR2 ANQGSEA. The ends were cut back, 7 bases at V and 3 bases at J, with 16 bases in the middle. The CDR3 is made up of 14 amino acids. This chain's CDR3 is CSARRGIGGNTIYF. DNA for the CDR3: TGCAGCGCCCGACGGGGGATAGGTGGAAACACCATATATTTT. Full variable domain (remainder filled in from reference TRBV29-1 and TRBJ1-3): SAVISQKPSRDICQRGTSLTIQCQVDSQVTMMFWYRQQPGQSLTLIATANQGSEATYESGFVIDKFPISRPNLTFSTLTVSNMSPEDSSIYLCSARRGIGGNTIYFGEGSWLTVV.

About this clone: The junction does not match germline at one end; this may be a read error. The chain is built from TRBV27 and TRBJ1-2; TRBD1 matches 7 bases. This CDR3 comprises 13 residues. Germline values: CDR1 MNHEY, CDR2 SMNVEV (reference sequence). The CDR3 is CASSSRQGYGYPF. In DNA form, the CDR3 reads TGTGCCAGCAGTTCGAGACAGGGATATGGCTACCCCTTC.

V gene TRBV7-3 combines with J gene TRBJ2-1, with 14 nucleotides matching TRBD2. The junction had 3 bases not matched to a gene; V was cut back by 2 bases and J by 6 bases. The CDR3 runs to 16 residues. Germline assignment: CDR1 SGHTA and CDR2 FQGTGA. CDR3: CASSLYGLAGGNEQFF. CDR3 bases: TGTGCCAGCAGCTTATACGGACTAGCGGGAGGCAATGAGCAGTTCTTC. Full variable domain (remainder filled in from reference TRBV7-3 and TRBJ2-1): GAGVSQTPSNKVTEKGKYVELRCDPISGHTALYWYRQSLGQGPEFLIYFQGTGAADDSGLPNDRFFAVRPEGSVSTLKIQRTERGDSAVYLCASSLYGLAGGNEQFFGPGTRLTVL.

Only one count was recorded for this clone. This sequence joins TRBV10-3 and TRBJ2-1; 11 nucleotides agree with TRBD2. From germline, CDR1 is ENHRY and CDR2 SYGVKD. J was trimmed by 5 bases and V by 11 bases; bases with no gene match: 8. The CDR3 has 14 amino acids. The chain's CDR3 is CAVQTSGNNNEQFF. CDR3 nucleotides: TGTGCCGTCCAGACTAGCGGGAACAACAATGAGCAGTTCTTC.

This rearrangement joins TRBV5-4 to TRBJ1-6; 8 positions agree with TRBD1. The CDR3 is 16 amino acids. V lost 8 bases to trimming and J lost 11 bases; unmatched junction nucleotides: 18. The germline gives CDR1 SGHNT, CDR2 YYREEE (reference sequence). In DNA form, the CDR3 reads TGTGCCAGACCGGGACAGGAAAACGAACTCCTACCACCCCTCCACTTT. Its protein is CARPGQENELLPPLHF.

The rearrangement joins TRBV7-2 to TRBJ2-2; 10 bases line up with TRBD2. Germline lookup yields CDR1 SGHTA and CDR2 FQGNSA. V trimming: 4 bases; J trimming: 5 bases; junction bases outside the gene matches: 7. CDR3 length: 16 amino acids. The CDR3, as DNA: TGTGCCAGCAGCTCTAGCGGGAGTGGGGTGACCGGGGAGCTGTTTTTT. Translation: CASSSSGSGVTGELFF.

The chain joins TRBV5-1 to TRBJ1-1, with a possible D match to TRBD1 (6 bases). The CDR3 runs to 15 residues. V was cut by 0 bases and J by 5 bases, with 14 bases left in between. Germline CDR1 and CDR2: SGHRS and YFSETQ. The CDR3, as DNA: TGCGCCAGCAGCTTGGAGGGGGGGCGTGGGACTGAAGCTTTCTTT. It specifies CASSLEGGRGTEAFF.

The genes are TRBV29-1 and TRBJ2-2; 7 nucleotides agree with TRBD1. The CDR3 is made up of 14 amino acids. Trimming removed 4 bases from V and 2 bases from J; junction bases left unmatched: 4. The V gene's germline CDR1 is SQVTM and CDR2 ANQGSEA. DNA of the CDR3: TGCAGCGTTGGGAAGGGGGCAAACACCGGGGAGCTGTTTTTT. It codes for CSVGKGANTGELFF.

The V call is TRBV4-1, the J call TRBJ2-6; perhaps TRBD1 as D (5 bases). V gave up 0 bases and J gave up 6 bases, with 21 bases separating them. This CDR3 region has 19 residues. Germline CDR1 reads MGHRA; CDR2 reads YSYEKL. The CDR3 nucleotides read TGCGCCAGCAGCCAAGATGCGAACAGGCTCTCTCCTGAGGCCAACGTCCTGACTTTC. Translation gives CASSQDANRLSPEANVLTF.